The clone carrying this T cell receptor beta chain was detected only once. Its antigen is undetermined. The CDR3 is made up of 13 amino acids. Trimming stripped 4 bases from V and 6 bases from J, with 10 bases between. Germline V gene lookup returns CDR1 MGHRA and CDR2 YSYEKL. Libraries were prepared by immunoSEQ multiplex PCR; TCRdb keeps only in-frame clonotypes and omits some of them. The table includes around 21,000 clones, about 83% detected once. This specimen comes from a study of T cells in localized non-small cell lung cancer. Study-wide results and caveats: Appearance in adjacent lung was seen for a median approximately 58 of the top 100 tumor clones. Density of T cells in blood, when higher, went with longer overall survival. Of the tissues analyzed, uninvolved adjacent lung showed maximal T cell clonality, greater than tumor. Because sequencing included only one region (of the tumor), heterogeneity remains possible.

The starting material was peripheral blood, obtained before any cancer treatment. This sequence joins TRBV4-1 and TRBJ2-1; unclear D gene. The TCR was taken from a man aged 35-69 years with stage I lung adenocarcinoma. CDR3 loop: CASSPDRINEQFF. CDR3 DNA: TGCGCCAGCAGCCCTGACCGAATCAATGAGCAGTTCTTC.